These 30 T cell receptor beta chains came from one sample sequenced in a study of T cell changes during pregnancy in multiple sclerosis. Clones were read by immunoSEQ multiplex PCR, and TCRdb kept only the in-frame ones, dropping some. The sample records 45,000 to 50,000 clones, approximately 94% being singletons. The source material was CD8+ T cells from peripheral blood mononuclear cells, sampled in the first trimester of pregnancy. The origin of the receptors is a female donor with multiple sclerosis, enrolled in a pregnancy study.

The V call is TRBV10-3, the J call TRBJ2-3, with 10 bases lining up with TRBD1. Germline V CDR1 and CDR2: ENHRY, SYGVKD. The CDR3 is 17 residues long. The junction had 11 bases not matched to a gene; V was cut back by 6 bases and J by 2 bases. The CDR3 reads CAIRGTGESSYTDTQYF. CDR3 sequence (DNA): TGTGCCATCAGGGGGACAGGGGAGTCCTCCTACACAGATACGCAGTATTTT.

This clone was counted once. V gene TRBV5-8 combines with J gene TRBJ2-1; D unclear. This CDR3 contains 17 residues. In germline, CDR1 is SGHTS, CDR2 YDEGEE. The V end lost 0 bases, the J end lost 0 bases, and 13 bases lay between the germline ends. Written as DNA, the CDR3 is TGTGCCAGCAGCTTGGGGTCAGCGAGAAGCTCCTACAATGAGCAGTTCTTC. Translating gives CASSLGSARSSYNEQFF.

This chain connects TRBV10-3 to TRBJ2-1; 7 bases fit TRBD1. V dropped 4 bases and J dropped 1; count of bases not matched to a gene: 7. CDR1 and CDR2 (germline): ENHRY, SYGVKD. The CDR3 length is 16 residues. CDR3 protein: CAISVGRTGSYNEQFF. The CDR3 DNA follows: TGTGCCATCAGTGTGGGCAGGACAGGTTCCTACAATGAGCAGTTCTTC.

The chain links TRBV4-2 to TRBJ2-5; TRBD2 matches 8 bases. The ends lost 3 bases at V and 2 bases at J; junction bases unmatched: 8. The CDR3 contains 16 residues. Germline loops: CDR1 LGHNA, CDR2 YNFKEQ. CDR3 sequence (DNA): TGTGCCAGCAGCCACAAGGCCGGACTAGCACAAGAGACCCAGTACTTC. Amino acid sequence: CASSHKAGLAQETQYF.

J is TRBJ2-5 and V is TRBV2; TRBD1 aligns across 9 bases. This CDR3 has 15 residues. The J segment lost 4 bases and the V segment lost 5 bases, leaving 8 bases of the junction unmatched. Germline V gene sequence: CDR1 SNHLY, CDR2 FYNNEI. CDR3 DNA: TGTGCCAGCAGTTCGGACAGGGGCGCAATAGAGACCCAGTACTTC. Protein: CASSSDRGAIETQYF.

The rearrangement uses TRBV2 and TRBJ1-2, with D uncertain. V was shortened by 2 bases and J by 0 bases, with 19 bases between the two germline ends. CDR1 is SNHLY, CDR2 FYNNEI, per germline. The CDR3 is 18 residues long. The CDR3: CASSETTPPIPANYGYTF. The CDR3 region has the DNA TGTGCCAGCAGTGAAACGACTCCCCCCATTCCCGCTAACTATGGCTACACCTTC.

The chain joins TRBV7-8 to TRBJ2-3; TRBD2 agrees at 9 bases. J was trimmed by 0 bases and V by 5 bases; bases with no gene match: 6. This CDR3 is 16 amino acids long. The germline V gene has CDR1 SGHVS and CDR2 FQNEAQ. CDR3 bases: TGTGCCAGCAGCCCCGGACTAGCGCCCAGCACAGATACGCAGTATTTT. Translating gives CASSPGLAPSTDTQYF.

This chain links TRBV13 with TRBJ2-7; TRBD1 agrees at 9 bases. V lost 3 bases and J lost 7; bases outside the gene matches: 10. Germline-derived CDR1 and CDR2 are PRHDT and FYEKMQ (reference sequence). This CDR3 comprises 15 residues. The CDR3 DNA is TGTGCCAGCAGCTTGGGACAGGGCGAAAGGCGGGAGCAGTACTTC. Translating gives CASSLGQGERREQYF.

V and J are TRBV6-1 and TRBJ2-2; maybe TRBD1 (6 bases). Germline-derived CDR1 and CDR2 are MNHNS and SASEGT. The CDR3 covers 16 residues. V gave up 2 bases and J gave up 0 bases, with 10 bases separating them. The CDR3 protein is CASSEIDRSNTGELFF. The CDR3 nucleotides read TGTGCCAGCAGTGAAATAGACAGGTCGAACACCGGGGAGCTGTTTTTT.

The rearrangement uses TRBV7-8 and TRBJ1-1; no definite D call. The CDR3 spans 16 residues. V was trimmed by 5 bases and J by 1 base, leaving 17 bases between them. CDR1 and CDR2 (germline): SGHVS, FQNEAQ. CDR3 loop: CASSAHAGFTNTEAFF. The CDR3 DNA sequence: TGTGCCAGCAGCGCACACGCGGGTTTTACGAACACTGAAGCTTTCTTT.

The chain links TRBV7-2 to TRBJ2-7; TRBD2 aligns across 14 bases. After removal of 7 bases from V and 2 bases from J, the junction contained 4 bases not matched to a gene. The germline CDR1 and CDR2 sequences are SGHTA and FQGNSA. This CDR3 contains 15 residues. The CDR3 loop reads CASKMTSGGAYEQYF. CDR3 nucleotides: TGTGCCAGCAAGATGACTAGCGGGGGGGCCTACGAGCAGTACTTC. The full variable domain, completed using reference TRBV7-2 and TRBJ2-7, is GAGVSQSPSNKVTEKGKDVELRCDPISGHTALYWYRQSLGQGLEFLIYFQGNSAPDKSGLPSDRFSAERTGGSVSTLTIQRTQQEDSAVYLCASKMTSGGAYEQYFGPGTRLTVT.

V usage is TRBV11-3 and J usage is TRBJ1-5; perhaps TRBD1 as D (6 bases). The CDR3 sequence is 16 residues long. The germline V gene encodes CDR1 SGHNT and CDR2 YENEEA. Trimming took 2 bases from V and 2 from J, leaving 13 bases between them. CDR3 DNA: TGTGCCAGCAGCTTATTAACAGGGACGGGCAATCAGCCCCAGCATTTT. Translating it yields CASSLLTGTGNQPQHF.

V and J are TRBV7-6 and TRBJ2-1, with a possible D match to TRBD1 (6 bases). The V and J ends lost 1 base and 6 bases respectively, with 10 bases between them. Germline assignment: CDR1 SGHVS and CDR2 FNYEAQ. This CDR3 has 14 amino acids. The CDR3 nucleotides read TGTGCCAGCAGCTTAGTACAGACAGGCAATGAGCAGTTCTTC. It encodes CASSLVQTGNEQFF.

The chain combines TRBV5-5 with TRBJ1-3; no reliable D call. The germline V and J ends were trimmed by 0 bases and 0 bases, with 7 bases remaining between them. The germline V gene has CDR1 SGHKS and CDR2 YYEKEE (reference sequence). The CDR3 runs to 15 residues. CDR3 coding DNA: TGTGCCAGCAGCTTGGGTCATTTCTCTGGAAACACCATATATTTT. This gives the protein CASSLGHFSGNTIYF.

This chain uses TRBV28 with TRBJ2-2; D not certain. This CDR3 has 13 amino acids. Trimming shortened V by 3 bases and J by 4 bases, and 6 bases separated the two germline ends. CDR1 and CDR2 (germline): MDHEN, SYDVKM. The CDR3: CASSFLSTGELFF. As DNA, the CDR3 is TGTGCCAGCAGTTTTCTAAGCACCGGGGAGCTGTTTTTT.

This clone was counted a single time. V usage is TRBV4-1 and J usage is TRBJ1-4, with a weak D call TRBD1 (6 bases). Germline CDR1 reads MGHRA; CDR2 reads YSYEKL. The CDR3 has 16 amino acids. The V and J ends lost 4 bases and 4 bases respectively, with 16 bases between them. In DNA form, the CDR3 reads TGCGCCAGCAGCCCCCCCCCGGGACACCTTAATGAAAAACTGTTTTTT. Translation: CASSPPPGHLNEKLFF.

This chain joins TRBV4-2 and TRBJ2-1; 13 bases are a match to TRBD2. The germline CDR1 and CDR2 sequences are LGHNA and YNFKEQ. This CDR3 comprises 16 residues. The J segment lost 8 bases and the V segment lost 4 bases, leaving 8 bases of the junction unmatched. The CDR3 region is CASSPRLAGGVYEQFF. The CDR3 DNA follows: TGTGCCAGCAGCCCCCGACTAGCGGGAGGTGTATATGAGCAGTTCTTC.

The chain has TRBV7-2 and TRBJ2-2; tentative D call: TRBD1 (6 bases). Germline CDR1 and CDR2: SGHTA and FQGNSA. The CDR3 totals 16 residues. Trimming cost V 4 bases and J 5 bases, with 17 bases left between them. CDR3 sequence: CASSSQPGQTTGELFF. CDR3 in DNA: TGTGCCAGCAGCTCACAACCGGGACAAACAACCGGGGAGCTGTTTTTT. The whole variable domain, remainder taken from reference TRBV7-2 and TRBJ2-2, is GAGVSQSPSNKVTEKGKDVELRCDPISGHTALYWYRQSLGQGLEFLIYFQGNSAPDKSGLPSDRFSAERTGGSVSTLTIQRTQQEDSAVYLCASSSQPGQTTGELFFGEGSRLTVL.

The J gene is TRBJ1-2, the V gene TRBV6-6; the D gene is possibly TRBD1 (5 bases). Per germline, CDR1 MNHNY and CDR2 SVGAGI (reference sequence). The CDR3 is 15 amino acids. V was clipped by 0 bases and J by 8 bases, with 16 bases between them. CDR3 coding DNA: TGTGCCAGCAGTTACTCGATGCCAGGGATTTACGGCTACACCTTC. As protein: CASSYSMPGIYGYTF.

This clone was seen a single time. The chain combines TRBV30 with TRBJ1-5, with TRBD1 as a possible D gene (6 bases). Germline V gene data show CDR1 as GTSNPN and CDR2 as SVGIG (reference sequence). The CDR3 runs 16 residues. Trimming stripped 2 bases from V and 0 bases from J, with 14 bases between. Here the CDR3 reads CAWSKTGHYSNQPQHF. Written as DNA, the CDR3 is TGTGCCTGGAGTAAAACAGGGCACTATAGCAATCAGCCCCAGCATTTT.

The chain is built from TRBV4-1 and TRBJ2-2, with D possibly being TRBD1 (7 bases). Germline lookup yields CDR1 MGHRA and CDR2 YSYEKL. V was cut by 6 bases and J by 7 bases, with 15 bases left in between. The length of the CDR3 is 14 residues. The CDR3 loop is CASRPRGAVGELFF. DNA for the CDR3: TGCGCCAGCAGACCCAGGGGGGCGGTCGGGGAGCTGTTTTTT.

This sequence joins TRBV6-6 and TRBJ2-7, with a possible D match to TRBD1 (6 bases). This CDR3 region has 15 residues. Germline V gives CDR1 MNHNY, CDR2 SVGAGI (reference sequence). V was cut by 5 bases and J by 7 bases, with 21 bases left in between. The CDR3 region is CASSDKVGQSGEQYF. As DNA, the CDR3 is TGTGCCAGCAGTGACAAGGTGGGACAATCGGGGGAGCAGTACTTC.

This chain joins TRBV9 and TRBJ2-7; tentatively, D is TRBD2 (5 bases). V lost 3 bases and J lost 5, with 9 bases in between. This CDR3 spans 12 amino acids. Per the germline V gene, CDR1 is SGDLS and CDR2 is YYNGEE. CDR3 DNA: TGTGCCAGCAGCGAACCCGGGAACGAGCAGTACTTC. It yields the protein CASSEPGNEQYF.

This chain uses TRBV28 with TRBJ2-1; D may be TRBD2 (6 bases). Per the germline V gene, CDR1 is MDHEN and CDR2 is SYDVKM. There are 15 residues in the CDR3. Trimming pared 3 bases from V and 6 bases from J, leaving 15 bases between. CDR3 amino acids: CASSLIGGLSNEQFF. CDR3 DNA: TGTGCCAGCAGTTTGATCGGGGGATTATCCAATGAGCAGTTCTTC.

V usage is TRBV19 and J usage is TRBJ1-3; D is unresolved. Between the trimmed V and J ends, which lost 5 bases and 1 base, there was a span of 12 bases. This CDR3 region has 15 residues. Per the germline V gene, CDR1 is LNHDA and CDR2 is SQIVND (reference sequence). The DNA for the CDR3 is TGTGCCAGTAGTCTCCTGGGCAATTCTGGAAACACCATATATTTT. This translates into CASSLLGNSGNTIYF.

This chain links TRBV4-2 with TRBJ2-3, with D possibly matching TRBD2 (6 bases). The length of the CDR3 is 17 residues. Between the trimmed V and J ends, which lost 4 bases and 4 bases, there was a span of 21 bases. From germline, CDR1 is LGHNA and CDR2 YNFKEQ. Here the CDR3 reads CASSPSKGRRDADTQYF. CDR3 DNA: TGTGCCAGCAGCCCATCCAAGGGACGGAGGGACGCAGATACGCAGTATTTT.

The chain recombines TRBV19 with TRBJ2-7; maybe TRBD2 (6 bases). The V end was cut by 8 bases, the J end by 0 bases, with 17 bases between. The germline gives CDR1 LNHDA, CDR2 SQIVND (reference sequence). This CDR3 has 15 residues. The CDR3 DNA reads TGTGCCAGTGAGTCGAGTAGCGGTTCCTCCTACGAGCAGTACTTC. This encodes CASESSSGSSYEQYF.

V is TRBV27 and J is TRBJ1-2, with D possibly TRBD1 on 6 matching bases. The V gene lost 6 bases and the J gene lost 6 bases, with 14 bases spanning the gap. This CDR3 spans 13 amino acids. Germline-derived CDR1 and CDR2 are MNHEY and SMNVEV (reference sequence). CDR3 in amino acids: CASSYTPGDGYTF. The DNA of the CDR3 is TGTGCCAGCAGCTATACCCCAGGGGATGGCTACACCTTC.

In this sample, this clone turned up once. The chain has TRBV27 and TRBJ2-5; TRBD1 is a possible D gene (5 bases). The CDR3 runs to 14 residues. Trimming took off 3 bases at V and 5 bases at J, with 13 bases between the two ends. Per the germline V gene, CDR1 is MNHEY and CDR2 is SMNVEV (reference sequence). In DNA, the CDR3 is TGTGCCAGCAGTTTGCAGGGTTCTTGGGAGACCCAGTACTTC. Translated: CASSLQGSWETQYF.

This clone has a single count. The chain combines TRBV7-2 with TRBJ1-2; D perhaps matches TRBD1 (6 bases). The CDR3 is made up of 16 amino acids. Germline CDR1 and CDR2: SGHTA and FQGNSA. V shed 3 bases and J shed 4 bases, with 18 bases lying between them. Here the CDR3 reads CASSFPEGEILYGYTF. The CDR3 bases are TGTGCCAGCAGCTTCCCAGAGGGGGAAATACTCTATGGCTACACCTTC.